The clone carrying this T cell receptor (beta chain) was detected many times. What it recognizes is unknown. From germline, CDR1 is SGHRS and CDR2 YFSETQ. This CDR3 comprises 18 residues. Unmatched junction bases numbered 10, after V lost 0 bases and J lost 1 base. This record comes from a study of shared clonotypes between healthy human individuals. Study outcomes and limitations: The study drew on few donors, limiting represented genetic and exposure-history diversity.

Sequencing of unsorted PBMC DNA was carried out using ten immunoSEQ deep assay plates. Sequencing was performed with immunoSEQ multiplex PCR; in TCRdb, only in-frame clones are kept and a portion is missing. The sample has 90,000 to 100,000 clones; around 47% are singletons. Sequenced: PBMCs. The origin of this receptor is a woman in her thirties or forties in good health. Some clones in this sample may be carry-over from other donors' samples. The chain carries TRBV5-1 and TRBJ1-1, with 9 bases fitting TRBD1. In nucleotides, the CDR3 is TGCGCCAGCAGCTTGGCCAGGGGACAGGGACGGAGGAACACTGAAGCTTTCTTT. It encodes CASSLARGQGRRNTEAFF.